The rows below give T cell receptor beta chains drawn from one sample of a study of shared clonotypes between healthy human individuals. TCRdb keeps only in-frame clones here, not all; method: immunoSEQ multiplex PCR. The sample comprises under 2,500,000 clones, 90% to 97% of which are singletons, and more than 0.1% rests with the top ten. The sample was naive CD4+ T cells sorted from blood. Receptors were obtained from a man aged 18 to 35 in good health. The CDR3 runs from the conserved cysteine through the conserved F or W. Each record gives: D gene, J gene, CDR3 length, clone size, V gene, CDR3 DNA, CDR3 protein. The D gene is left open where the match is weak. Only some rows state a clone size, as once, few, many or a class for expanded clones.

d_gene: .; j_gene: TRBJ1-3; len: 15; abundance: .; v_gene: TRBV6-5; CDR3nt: TGTGCCAGCAGTTACTTCGGGGACTCTGGAAACACCATATATTTT; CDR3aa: CASSYFGDSGNTIYF
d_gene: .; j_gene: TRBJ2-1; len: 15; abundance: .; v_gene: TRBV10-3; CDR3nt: TGTGCCATCAAGCGCAGTGGGTCACCAGACAATGAGCAGTTCTTC; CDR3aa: CAIKRSGSPDNEQFF
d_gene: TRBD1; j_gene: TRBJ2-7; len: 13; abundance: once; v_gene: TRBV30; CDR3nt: TGTGCCTGGAGTCCAACCTTGGGACAGGCTGAGTACTTC; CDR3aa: CAWSPTLGQAEYF
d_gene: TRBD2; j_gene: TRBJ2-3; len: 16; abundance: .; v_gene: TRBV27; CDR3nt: TGTGCCAGCAGTCGGAGACTAGCGGGGGTCACAGATACGCAGTATTTT; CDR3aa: CASSRRLAGVTDTQYF
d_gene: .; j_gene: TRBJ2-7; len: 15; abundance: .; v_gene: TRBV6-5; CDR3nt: TGTGCCAGCAGTTACGTGTCCGGGGGCGCAGGCGAGCAGTACTTC; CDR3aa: CASSYVSGGAGEQYF
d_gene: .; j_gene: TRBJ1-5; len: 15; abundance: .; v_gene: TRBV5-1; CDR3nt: TGCGCCAGCAGCTCGGACGGTTTTAAGTATCAGCCCCAGCATTTT; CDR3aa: CASSSDGFKYQPQHF
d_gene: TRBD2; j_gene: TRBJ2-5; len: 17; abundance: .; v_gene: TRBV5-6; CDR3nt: TGTGCCAGCAGCGGGATTACTAGCGGGAGTTTCCAAGAGACCCAGTACTTC; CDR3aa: CASSGITSGSFQETQYF
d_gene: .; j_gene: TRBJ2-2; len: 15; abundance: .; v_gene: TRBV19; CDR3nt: TGTGCCAGTAGTTTGTTGGGATCTAACACCGGGGAGCTGTTTTTT; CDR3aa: CASSLLGSNTGELFF
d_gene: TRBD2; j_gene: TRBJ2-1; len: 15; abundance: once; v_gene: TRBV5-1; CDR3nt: TGCGCCAGCAGCTTGGCGGCTAGCGGGAGCACTGAGCAGTTCTTC; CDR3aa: CASSLAASGSTEQFF
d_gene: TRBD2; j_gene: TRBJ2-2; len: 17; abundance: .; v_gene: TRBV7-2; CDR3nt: TGTGCCAGCAGCTTGCTAGCGGGGGGACAGAACACCGGGGAGCTGTTTTTT; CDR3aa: CASSLLAGGQNTGELFF
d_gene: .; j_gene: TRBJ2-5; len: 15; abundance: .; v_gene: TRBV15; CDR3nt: TGTGCCACCAGCAGATGGAGGGCTAGCCAGGAGACCCAGTACTTC; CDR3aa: CATSRWRASQETQYF
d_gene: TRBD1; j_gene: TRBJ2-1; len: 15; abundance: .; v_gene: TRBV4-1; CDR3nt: TGCGCCAGCAGCCAACTGGACAGGCTTTACAATGAGCAGTTCTTC; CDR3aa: CASSQLDRLYNEQFF
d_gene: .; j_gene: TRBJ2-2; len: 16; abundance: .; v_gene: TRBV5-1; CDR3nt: TGCGCCAGCAGCTTGCCAATGGGCCGGGGAACCGGGGAGCTGTTTTTT; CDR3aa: CASSLPMGRGTGELFF
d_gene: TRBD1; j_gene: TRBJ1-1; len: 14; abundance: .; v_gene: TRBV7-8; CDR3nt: TGTGCCAGCAGCTTAGGGACAGGGGTCACTGAAGCTTTCTTT; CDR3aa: CASSLGTGVTEAFF
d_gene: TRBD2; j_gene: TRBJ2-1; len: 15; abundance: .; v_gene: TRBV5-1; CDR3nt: TGCGCCAGCAGCTTGACTAGCGTAGGCTACAATGAGCAGTTCTTC; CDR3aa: CASSLTSVGYNEQFF
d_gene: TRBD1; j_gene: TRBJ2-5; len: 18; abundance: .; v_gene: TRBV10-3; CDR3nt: TGTGCCATCAGCCTAAGCCCCCCCGGGACAGGGGTTGTAGAGACCCAGTACTTC; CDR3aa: CAISLSPPGTGVVETQYF
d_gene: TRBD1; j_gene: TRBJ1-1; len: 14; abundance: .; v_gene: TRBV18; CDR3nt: TGTGCCAGCTCACCCTCCTTGACAGGGACTGAAGCTTTCTTT; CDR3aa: CASSPSLTGTEAFF
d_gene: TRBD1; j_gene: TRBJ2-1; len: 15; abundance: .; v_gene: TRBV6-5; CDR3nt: TGTGCCAGCAGTCGAGGGTCAGGGGGCGCCAATGAGCAGTTCTTC; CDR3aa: CASSRGSGGANEQFF
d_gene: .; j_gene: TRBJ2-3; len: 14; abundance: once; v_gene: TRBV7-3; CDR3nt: TGTGCCAGCAGCCGGGGGCTTTCCACAGATACGCAGTATTTT; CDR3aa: CASSRGLSTDTQYF
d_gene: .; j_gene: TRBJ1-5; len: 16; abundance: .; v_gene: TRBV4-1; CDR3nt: TGCGCCAGCAGCCAAGATCCCGGGGGCGTTGGACAGCCCCAGCATTTT; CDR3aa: CASSQDPGGVGQPQHF
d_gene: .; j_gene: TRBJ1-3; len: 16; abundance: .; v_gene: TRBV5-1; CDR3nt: TGCGCCAGCAGCTTGGGCCCAGGGGACGCTGGAAACACCATATATTTT; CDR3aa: CASSLGPGDAGNTIYF
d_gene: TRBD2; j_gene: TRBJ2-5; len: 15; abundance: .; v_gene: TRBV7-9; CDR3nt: TGTGCCAGCAGCTTAGGACTAGCGGCGGGAGAGACCCAGTACTTC; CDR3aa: CASSLGLAAGETQYF
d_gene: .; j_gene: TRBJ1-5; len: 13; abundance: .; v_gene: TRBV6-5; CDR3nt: TGTGCCAGCAGTGTAAGGAGCAATCAGCCCCAGCATTTT; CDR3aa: CASSVRSNQPQHF
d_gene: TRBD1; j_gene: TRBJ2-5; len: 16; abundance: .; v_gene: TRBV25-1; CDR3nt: TGTGCCAGCAGTGCCCACCCGGGACAGGGTGAAGAGACCCAGTACTTC; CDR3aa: CASSAHPGQGEETQYF
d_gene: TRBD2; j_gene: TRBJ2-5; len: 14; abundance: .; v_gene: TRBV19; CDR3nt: TGTGCCAGTAGTATGCAGGGAGGGTGGGAGACCCAGTACTTC; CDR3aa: CASSMQGGWETQYF
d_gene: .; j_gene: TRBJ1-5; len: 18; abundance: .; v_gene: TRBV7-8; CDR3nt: TGTGCCAGCAGCGAGGACACCCGCGGGCCCTATAGCAATCAGCCCCAGCATTTT; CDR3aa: CASSEDTRGPYSNQPQHF
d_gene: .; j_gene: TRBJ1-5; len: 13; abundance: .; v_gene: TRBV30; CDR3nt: TGTGCCTGGTCGCCGGGGAGTCGCCAGCCCCAGCATTTT; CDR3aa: CAWSPGSRQPQHF
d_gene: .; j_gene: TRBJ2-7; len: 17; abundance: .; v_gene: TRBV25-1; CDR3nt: TGTGCCAGCAGTGAAATCCTCCGGGACATCCTTTCCTACGAGCAGTACTTC; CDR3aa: CASSEILRDILSYEQYF
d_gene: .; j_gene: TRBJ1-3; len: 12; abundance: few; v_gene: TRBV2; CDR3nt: TGTGCCAGCAGTGAGTCCGGAAACACCATATATTTT; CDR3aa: CASSESGNTIYF
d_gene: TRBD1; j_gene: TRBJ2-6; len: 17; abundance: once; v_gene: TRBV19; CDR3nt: TGTGCCAGTAGTATGAACAGGGGGCTAGCTGGGGCCAACGTCCTGACTTTC; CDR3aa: CASSMNRGLAGANVLTF
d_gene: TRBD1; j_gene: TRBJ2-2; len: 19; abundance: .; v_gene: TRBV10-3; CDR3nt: TGTGCCATCAGCGGGACAGGGGGCCTCGCGGGAGGGAACGCCGGGGAGCTGTTTTTT; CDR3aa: CAISGTGGLAGGNAGELFF
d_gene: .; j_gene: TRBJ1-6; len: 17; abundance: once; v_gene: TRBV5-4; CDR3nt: TGTGCCAGCAGCCGGGACCTACGGGTGGGAAATAATTCACCCCTCCACTTT; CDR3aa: CASSRDLRVGNNSPLHF
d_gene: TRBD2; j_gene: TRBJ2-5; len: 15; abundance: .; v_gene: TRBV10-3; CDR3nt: TGTGCCATCAGTGAGGGGACTAGCGGCACAAGCATCCAGTACTTC; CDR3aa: CAISEGTSGTSIQYF
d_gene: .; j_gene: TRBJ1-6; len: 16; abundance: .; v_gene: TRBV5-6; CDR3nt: TGTGCCAGCAGCCAACTTCAGGGTCGTGGAAATTCACCCCTCCACTTT; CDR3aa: CASSQLQGRGNSPLHF
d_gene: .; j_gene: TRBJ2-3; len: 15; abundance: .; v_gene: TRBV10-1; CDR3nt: TGCGCCAGCAGACTGGGAACAGCTAGCACAGATACGCAGTATTTT; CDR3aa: CASRLGTASTDTQYF
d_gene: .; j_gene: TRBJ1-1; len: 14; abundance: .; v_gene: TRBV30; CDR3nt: TGTGCCTGGAGTCCCGGGACCGAAAACACTGAAGCTTTCTTT; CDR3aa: CAWSPGTENTEAFF
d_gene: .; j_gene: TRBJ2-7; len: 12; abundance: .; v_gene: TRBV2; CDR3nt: TGTGCCAGCGGACCTCTGTCTTACGAGCAGTACTTC; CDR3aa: CASGPLSYEQYF
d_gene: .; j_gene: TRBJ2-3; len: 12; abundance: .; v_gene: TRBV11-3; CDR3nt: TGTGCCAGCAGCTCGCAGGGGAATACGCAGTATTTT; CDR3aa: CASSSQGNTQYF
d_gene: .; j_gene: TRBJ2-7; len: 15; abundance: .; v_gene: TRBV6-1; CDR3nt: TGTGCCAGCAGTGGGGGACTGCTACCGACCTACGAGCAGTACTTC; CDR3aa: CASSGGLLPTYEQYF
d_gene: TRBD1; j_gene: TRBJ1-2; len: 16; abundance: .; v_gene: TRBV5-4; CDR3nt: TGTGCCAGCAGGATAGTAAACCGGGACAGATTCTATGGCTACACCTTC; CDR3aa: CASRIVNRDRFYGYTF
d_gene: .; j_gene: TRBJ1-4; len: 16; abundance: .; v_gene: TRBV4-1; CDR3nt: TGCGCCAGCAGCCAAGCAGGATCAACAACTAATGAAAAACTGTTTTTT; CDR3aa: CASSQAGSTTNEKLFF
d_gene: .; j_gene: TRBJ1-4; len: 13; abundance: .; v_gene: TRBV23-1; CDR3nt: TGCGCCAGCAGTCAACCCTACGGTGAAAAACTGTTTTTT; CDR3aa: CASSQPYGEKLFF
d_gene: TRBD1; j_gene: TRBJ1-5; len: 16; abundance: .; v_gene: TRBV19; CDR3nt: TGTGCCAGTAGTATAGAGGGACAGGTTGGAGATCAGCCCCAGCATTTT; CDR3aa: CASSIEGQVGDQPQHF
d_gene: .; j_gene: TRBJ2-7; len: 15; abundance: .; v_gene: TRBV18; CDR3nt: TGTGCCAGCTCACCACAACCCGCAGGGAGCTACGAGCAGTACTTC; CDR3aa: CASSPQPAGSYEQYF
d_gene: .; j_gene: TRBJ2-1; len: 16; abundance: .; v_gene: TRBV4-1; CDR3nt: TGCGCCAGCAGCGCCCGGACAGTCGGAGCGGAAAATGAGCAGTTCTTC; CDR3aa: CASSARTVGAENEQFF
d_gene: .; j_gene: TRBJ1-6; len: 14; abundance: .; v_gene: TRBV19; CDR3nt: TGTGCCAGTAGTAGCGGCTCCTATAATTCACCCCTCCACTTT; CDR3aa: CASSSGSYNSPLHF
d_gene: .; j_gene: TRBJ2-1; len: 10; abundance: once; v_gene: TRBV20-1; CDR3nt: TGCAGTGCCCTTGCAAATGAGCAGTTCTTC; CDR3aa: CSALANEQFF
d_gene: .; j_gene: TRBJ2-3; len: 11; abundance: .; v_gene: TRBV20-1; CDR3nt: TGCAGTGCTAAGGCTCCTTATACGCAGTATTTT; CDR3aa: CSAKAPYTQYF
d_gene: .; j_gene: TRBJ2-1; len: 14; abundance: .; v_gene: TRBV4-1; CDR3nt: TGCGCCAGCAGCCAGGAGGGGGTGGCGCTAGAGCAGTTCTTC; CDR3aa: CASSQEGVALEQFF
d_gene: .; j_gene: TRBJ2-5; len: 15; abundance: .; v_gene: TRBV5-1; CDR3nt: TGCGCCAGCAGCTTGGGATCGGGCCTGCAAGAGACCCAGTACTTC; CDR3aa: CASSLGSGLQETQYF